This is a list of T cell receptor beta chains from one sample in a study of cytomegalovirus exposure and HLA in healthy donors. The method was immunoSEQ multiplex PCR; TCRdb's version includes in-frame clones alone and lacks a portion of them. This table holds roughly 150,000 clones, 73% found once. Material for sequencing was PBMCs. The origin of the receptors is a woman between 18 and 30 years old in good health and CMV-seropositive. CDR3s include the opening cysteine and the closing phenylalanine or tryptophan. Each record gives: CDR3 protein, V gene, J gene, clone size. Size is stated for part of the rows, as once, few or many counts, or as a class when the clone is expanded.

cdr3_aa: CASSASGGAFGELFF
v_call: TRBV2
j_call: TRBJ2-2
clone_size: few

cdr3_aa: CASSPGTGYEQYF
v_call: TRBV10-2
j_call: TRBJ2-7
clone_size: few

cdr3_aa: CASSQDFFREQYF
v_call: TRBV4-2
j_call: TRBJ2-7
clone_size: NA

cdr3_aa: CASSEQVQETQYF
v_call: TRBV7-7
j_call: TRBJ2-5
clone_size: NA

cdr3_aa: CASSTSLGETQYF
v_call: TRBV11-3
j_call: TRBJ2-5
clone_size: NA

cdr3_aa: CASSLAGVTYEQYF
v_call: TRBV19
j_call: TRBJ2-7
clone_size: few

cdr3_aa: CASGDFRGLSTDTQYF
v_call: TRBV9
j_call: TRBJ2-3
clone_size: NA

cdr3_aa: CASSGETGSSYEQYF
v_call: TRBV6-5
j_call: TRBJ2-7
clone_size: few

cdr3_aa: CASISTGTGIELHF
v_call: TRBV19
j_call: TRBJ1-2
clone_size: NA

cdr3_aa: CAWSPQDNSPLHF
v_call: TRBV30
j_call: TRBJ1-6
clone_size: NA

cdr3_aa: CASGTGVKVDTQYF
v_call: TRBV7-2
j_call: TRBJ2-3
clone_size: NA